These 18 T cell receptor beta chains originate from one sample sequenced in a study of response to subunit inactivated influenza vaccine. TCRdb reprocessed the RT-PCR reads via MiXCR and lists one record per CDR3 protein. Found here are around 190,000 distinct CDR3 sequences, approximately 9.2% of them singletons; the top ten hold under 13%. This material consisted of non-naive T cells sorted from PBMCs, taken on the day of vaccination. The receptors derive from a man in his fifties who received an inactivated influenza vaccine.

This clonotype was seen ten or more times. The rearrangement links TRBV20-1 to TRBJ2-5; D gene unclear. The V gene lost 6 bases and the J gene lost 1 base, with 12 bases spanning the gap. CDR3 length: 13 amino acids. CDR1 DFQATT and CDR2 SNEGSKA come from the germline V gene (reference sequence). The CDR3 DNA follows: TGCAGTGCGCTCTCCTGGGGCCAAGAGACCCAGTACTTC. Translated: CSALSWGQETQYF.

This clonotype was counted between two and nine times. V is TRBV7-9 and J is TRBJ2-2; D remains ambiguous. Trimming stripped 2 bases from V and 4 bases from J, with 8 bases between. Germline V gene sequence: CDR1 SEHNR, CDR2 FQNEAQ (reference sequence). The CDR3 consists of 14 residues. CDR3 nucleotides: TGTGCCAGCAGCTTATCCGAACGCACCGGGGAGCTGTTTTTT. Its protein product is CASSLSERTGELFF.

This clonotype appeared many times. The chain carries TRBV4-2 and TRBJ2-5; D call uncertain. Trimming took off 2 bases at V and 5 bases at J, with 12 bases between the two ends. There are 14 residues in the CDR3. In germline, CDR1 is LGHNA, CDR2 YNFKEQ. CDR3 loop: CASSQNDGLETQYF. CDR3 nucleotide sequence: TGTGCCAGCAGCCAAAATGACGGATTGGAGACCCAGTACTTC.

The table lists this clonotype with many counts. V and J are TRBV12-3 or TRBV12-4 and TRBJ1-4; D remains unclear. The CDR3 has 13 amino acids. V lost 6 bases and J 6 bases, leaving 11 bases between the germline ends. The CDR3 protein is CASSRAPYEKLFF. CDR3 coding DNA: TGTGCCAGCAGCCGGGCGCCATATGAAAAACTGTTTTTT.

This rearrangement joins TRBV29-1 to TRBJ1-2, with TRBD1 identical over 9 bases. The junction had 8 bases not matched to a gene; V was cut back by 4 bases and J by 8 bases. This CDR3 spans 13 amino acids. Germline V gives CDR1 SQVTM, CDR2 ANQGSEA. In DNA, the CDR3 is TGCAGCGTTGGGGACAGGGAAGGTCGAGGCTACACCTTC. This translates into CSVGDREGRGYTF. The whole variable domain, remainder taken from reference TRBV29-1 and TRBJ1-2, is SAVISQKPSRDICQRGTSLTIQCQVDSQVTMMFWYRQQPGQSLTLIATANQGSEATYESGFVIDKFPISRPNLTFSTLTVSNMSPEDSSIYLCSVGDREGRGYTFGSGTRLTVV.

The rearrangement links TRBV20-1 to TRBJ2-7, with TRBD2 matching over 8 bases. Looked up from germline, CDR1 is DFQATT and CDR2 is SNEGSKA (reference sequence). This CDR3 contains 14 residues. Losses at the gene ends were 0 bases for V and 7 bases for J; bases not matched to a gene: 8. This CDR3 reads CSARDPQRGSEQYF. CDR3 nucleotides: TGCAGTGCTAGAGATCCCCAGCGGGGGAGTGAGCAGTACTTC.

This clonotype was detected a few times. This rearrangement joins TRBV9 to TRBJ2-3, with D possibly matching TRBD2 (6 bases). CDR3 length: 16 amino acids. Between the trimmed V and J ends, which lost 3 bases and 3 bases, there was a span of 17 bases. Germline V lookup: CDR1 SGDLS, CDR2 YYNGEE. The CDR3 loop is CASSASGSSGTDTQYF. CDR3 sequence (DNA): TGTGCCAGCAGCGCTTCCGGGAGTTCCGGGACAGATACGCAGTATTTT. The full variable domain, its missing parts supplied by reference TRBV9 and TRBJ2-3, is DSGVTQTPKHLITATGQRVTLRCSPRSGDLSVYWYQQSLDQGLQFLIQYYNGEERAKGNILERFSAQQFPDLHSELNLSSLELGDSALYFCASSASGSSGTDTQYFGPGTRLTVL.

The chain recombines TRBV12-3 or TRBV12-4 with TRBJ2-7, with D possibly called TRBD1 or TRBD2 (6 bases each). The CDR3 is 14 residues long. V was trimmed by 0 bases and J by 7 bases, leaving 13 bases between them. The CDR3 region is CASSLAGGTGEQYF. The CDR3 DNA follows: TGTGCCAGCAGTTTAGCCGGGGGCACTGGAGAGCAGTACTTC.

This clonotype was counted at least ten times. The chain recombines TRBV9 with TRBJ2-5; D is perhaps TRBD2 (6 bases). The V end was cut by 3 bases, the J end by 5 bases, with 23 bases between. The CDR3 totals 17 residues. Germline V gives CDR1 SGDLS, CDR2 YYNGEE. CDR3 sequence: CASSEGVAEFLGETQYF. The CDR3 nucleotides are TGTGCCAGCAGCGAAGGGGTAGCGGAGTTCCTAGGGGAGACCCAGTACTTC.

This clonotype has a count of ten or more. The V gene is TRBV29-1, the J gene TRBJ2-3, with 13 bases fitting TRBD2. From germline, CDR1 is SQVTM and CDR2 ANQGSEA. The V gene end was trimmed by 5 bases and the J gene end by 5 bases; junction bases not matched to a gene: 4. The CDR3 is made up of 14 amino acids. CDR3 sequence reads: CSVTSGRAIDTQYF. The CDR3 DNA sequence: TGCAGCGTTACTAGCGGGAGGGCCATAGATACGCAGTATTTT.

This clonotype has ten or more counts. This rearrangement joins TRBV14 to TRBJ2-6; TRBD1 might be the D (6 bases). Germline lookup yields CDR1 SGHDN and CDR2 FVKESK. The CDR3 has 15 residues. The V end was cut by 3 bases, the J end by 2 bases, with 8 bases between. CDR3 coding DNA: TGTGCCAGCAGCCAGACAGGAACTGGGGCCAACGTCCTGACTTTC. This sequence encodes CASSQTGTGANVLTF. Together with reference TRBV14 and TRBJ2-6, the CDR3 gives the full variable domain: EAGVTQFPSHSVIEKGQTVTLRCDPISGHDNLYWYRRVMGKEIKFLLHFVKESKQDESGMPNNRFLAERTGGTYSTLKVQPAELEDSGVYFCASSQTGTGANVLTFGAGSRLTVL.

This clonotype has a handful of counts. This chain links TRBV7-2 with TRBJ2-5; unclear D gene. The length of the CDR3 is 14 residues. Germline CDR1 reads SGHTA; CDR2 reads FQGNSA. Trimming pared 1 base from V and 4 bases from J, leaving 10 bases between. The CDR3 nucleotides read TGTGCCAGCAGCTTAGTTGCCAGTTCAGAGACCCAGTACTTC. Its protein product is CASSLVASSETQYF.

The rearrangement uses TRBV6-2 or TRBV6-3 and TRBJ2-2; 9 bases match TRBD2. Per the germline V gene, CDR1 is MNHEY and CDR2 is SVGEGT. This CDR3 comprises 17 residues. The J segment lost 8 bases and the V segment lost 6 bases, leaving 16 bases of the junction unmatched. The CDR3 region is CASRPRTLAGDQGELFF. In nucleotides, the CDR3 is TGTGCCAGCAGACCAAGAACCTTAGCGGGAGATCAGGGGGAGCTGTTTTTT.

This clonotype was seen a few times. The chain carries TRBV6-2 or TRBV6-3 and TRBJ2-7, with 7 bases lining up with TRBD1. This CDR3 has 13 residues. J was trimmed by 0 bases and V by 8 bases; bases with no gene match: 4. CDR1 and CDR2 (germline): MNHEY, SVGEGT. The CDR3 here is CASQQGSSYEQYF. DNA of the CDR3: TGTGCCAGCCAACAGGGGAGCTCCTACGAGCAGTACTTC.

The chain employs TRBV11-2 and TRBJ2-1, with D unclear. V was shortened by 2 bases and J by 10 bases, with 6 bases between the two germline ends. The germline gives CDR1 SGHAT, CDR2 FQNNGV. CDR3 length: 11 residues. The CDR3 loop is CASSLFWEQFF. In DNA, the CDR3 is TGTGCCAGCAGCTTATTCTGGGAGCAGTTCTTC.

This clonotype was seen at least ten times. The genes are TRBV24-1 and TRBJ2-1; 9 bases map to TRBD1. CDR3 size: 15 residues. The trim removed 7 bases at V and 6 bases at J, leaving 9 bases unmatched. Germline CDR1 and CDR2: KGHDR and SFDVKD. The DNA of the CDR3 is TGTGCCACCAGCATACCGGGACAGGGTTCCAATGAGCAGTTCTTC. Amino acids: CATSIPGQGSNEQFF.

This clonotype was picked up many times. The genes are TRBV20-1 and TRBJ2-7; the match to TRBD2 covers 7 bases. J lost 3 bases, V lost 0 bases, and 8 bases had no gene match. This CDR3 is 15 amino acids long. The germline gives CDR1 DFQATT, CDR2 SNEGSKA (reference sequence). In DNA form, the CDR3 reads TGCAGTGCTAGAGATGGAGCGGGGAACGTCTACGAGCAGTACTTC. This translates into CSARDGAGNVYEQYF.

This clonotype has a handful of counts. Written as DNA, the CDR3 is TGCGCCAGCAGCCAAGGACAAAACACCGGGGAGCTGTTTTTT. Protein: CASSQGQNTGELFF. V and J are TRBV4-3 and TRBJ2-2; D unresolved. V was shortened by 1 base and J by 2 bases, with 5 bases between the two germline ends. Germline values: CDR1 LGHNA, CDR2 YSLEER. CDR3 length equals 14 residues.